The clone carrying this T cell receptor (beta chain) has just a few counts. This record comes from a study of blood T cell repertoires in COVID-19. Study-level background: The United States, Italy and Spain provided the acute and convalescent COVID-19 samples.

The CDR3 length is 15 residues. Germline-derived CDR1 and CDR2 are WNHNN and SYGVQD (reference sequence). The ends were cut back, 1 base at V and 12 bases at J, with 19 bases in the middle. Original analysis: How many nucleated cells were present was estimated from reference gene primer amplification. The table came from immunoSEQ multiplex PCR; TCRdb's copy has only in-frame clones and leaves some out. The V and J calls and clone size were taken over from that table, and D and trimming were inferred from the DNA. The table has 470,000 or so clones, roughly 88% seen once. The chain employs TRBV10-1 and TRBJ2-1; D might be TRBD2 (6 bases). The source is a human donor in a cohort sampled during active COVID-19. Sequencing was done on a sample of peripheral blood. The CDR3 sequence: CASSELRRELQRQFF. The CDR3 DNA reads TGCGCCAGCAGTGAGTTAAGGAGGGAATTACAAAGGCAGTTCTTC.